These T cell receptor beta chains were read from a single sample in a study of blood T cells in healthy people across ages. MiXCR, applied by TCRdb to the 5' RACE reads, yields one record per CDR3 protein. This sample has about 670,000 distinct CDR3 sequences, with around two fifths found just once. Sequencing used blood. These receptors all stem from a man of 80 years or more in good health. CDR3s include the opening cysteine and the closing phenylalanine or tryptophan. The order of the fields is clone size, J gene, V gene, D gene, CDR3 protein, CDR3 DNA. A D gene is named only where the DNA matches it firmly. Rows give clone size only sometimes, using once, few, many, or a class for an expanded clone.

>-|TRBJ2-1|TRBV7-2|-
CASSLRSPGYNSYNERFF
TGTGCCAGCAGCTTAAGGTCTCCAGGATATAACTCCTACAATGAGCGGTTCTTC
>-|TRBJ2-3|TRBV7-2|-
CASRLPSDTQYF
TGTGCCAGCAGACTCCCATCAGATACGCAGTATTTT
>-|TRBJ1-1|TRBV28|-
CASSLEQGLAEAFF
TGTGCCAGCAGTTTAGAGCAGGGATTGGCTGAAGCTTTCTTT
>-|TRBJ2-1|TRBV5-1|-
CASSLWGGQTGNEQFF
TGCGCCAGCAGCTTGTGGGGGGGGCAAACGGGCAATGAGCAGTTCTTC
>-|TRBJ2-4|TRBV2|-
CASSEALGPWGRLSKNIQYF
TGTGCCAGCAGTGAAGCGCTTGGTCCCTGGGGTCGTCTGTCCAAAAACATTCAGTACTTC
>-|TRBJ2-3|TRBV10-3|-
CAISESTAGDTQYF
TGTGCCATCAGTGAGTCTACCGCGGGAGATACGCAGTATTTT
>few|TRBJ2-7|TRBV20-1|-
CSAYPGLNPYEQYF
TGCAGTGCGTATCCGGGACTCAACCCCTACGAGCAGTACTTC
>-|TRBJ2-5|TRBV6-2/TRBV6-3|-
CASSYGPGVGETQYF
TGTGCCAGCAGTTACGGTCCGGGGGTCGGGGAGACCCAGTACTTC
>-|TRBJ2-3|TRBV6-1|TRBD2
CASSENSGGSGDTQYF
TGTGCCAGCAGTGAAAACAGCGGGGGGTCTGGAGATACGCAGTATTTT
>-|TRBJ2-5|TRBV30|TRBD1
CAWTKGDRGRVETQYF
TGTGCCTGGACCAAAGGGGACAGGGGACGGGTAGAGACCCAGTACTTC
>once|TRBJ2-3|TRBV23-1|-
CASNGHGGFLTQYF
TGCGCCAGCAATGGACATGGGGGTTTTTTAACGCAGTATTTT
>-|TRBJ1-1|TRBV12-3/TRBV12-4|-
CASRRRGTEAFF
TGTGCCAGCAGGCGCCGGGGAACTGAAGCTTTCTTT
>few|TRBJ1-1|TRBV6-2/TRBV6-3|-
CASTNQGNTEAFF
TGTGCCAGCACCAATCAGGGGAACACTGAAGCTTTCTTT
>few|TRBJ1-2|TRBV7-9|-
CASSLERLYGYTF
TGTGCCAGCAGCTTAGAACGGTTGTATGGCTACACCTTC
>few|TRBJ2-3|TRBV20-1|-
CSASLTRGTDTQYF
TGCAGTGCTAGTCTCACCAGGGGCACAGATACGCAGTATTTT
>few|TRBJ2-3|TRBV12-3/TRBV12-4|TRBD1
CASSLALARGPYPSDTQYF
TGTGCCAGCAGTTTAGCGCTGGCCAGGGGGCCCTATCCGTCAGATACGCAGTATTTT
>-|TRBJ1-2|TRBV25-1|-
CASSEYSMEGSRGYTF
TGTGCCAGCAGTGAATATAGTATGGAGGGGTCTCGAGGCTACACCTTC
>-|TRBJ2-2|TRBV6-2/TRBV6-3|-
CASSSHETGELFF
TGTGCCAGCAGTTCGCACGAAACCGGGGAGCTGTTTTTT
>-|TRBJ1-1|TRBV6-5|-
CASSYKGGIAEAFF
TGTGCCAGCAGTTACAAGGGGGGGATCGCTGAAGCTTTCTTT
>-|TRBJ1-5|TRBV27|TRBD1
CASSSGQGAGGQPQHF
TGTGCCAGCAGTTCGGGACAGGGTGCAGGTGGTCAGCCCCAGCATTTT
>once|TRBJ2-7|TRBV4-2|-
CANSQETPSSYEQYF
TGTGCCAACAGCCAAGAAACCCCCAGCTCCTACGAGCAGTACTTC
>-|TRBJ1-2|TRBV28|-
CASSLGGPGDGYTF
TGTGCCAGCAGTCTAGGGGGACCAGGGGATGGCTACACCTTC
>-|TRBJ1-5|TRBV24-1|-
CATSDTAPQPQHF
TGTGCCACCAGTGATACAGCCCCTCAGCCCCAGCATTTT
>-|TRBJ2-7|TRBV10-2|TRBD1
CASSATGKNEQYF
TGCGCCAGCAGTGCGACAGGGAAGAACGAGCAGTACTTC
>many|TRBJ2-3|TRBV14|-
CASSQGSGTQYF
TGTGCCAGCAGCCAAGGTTCTGGTACGCAGTATTTT
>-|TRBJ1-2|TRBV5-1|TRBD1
CASSSRDSCGYTF
TGCGCCAGCAGCTCCCGGGACAGTTGCGGCTACACCTTC